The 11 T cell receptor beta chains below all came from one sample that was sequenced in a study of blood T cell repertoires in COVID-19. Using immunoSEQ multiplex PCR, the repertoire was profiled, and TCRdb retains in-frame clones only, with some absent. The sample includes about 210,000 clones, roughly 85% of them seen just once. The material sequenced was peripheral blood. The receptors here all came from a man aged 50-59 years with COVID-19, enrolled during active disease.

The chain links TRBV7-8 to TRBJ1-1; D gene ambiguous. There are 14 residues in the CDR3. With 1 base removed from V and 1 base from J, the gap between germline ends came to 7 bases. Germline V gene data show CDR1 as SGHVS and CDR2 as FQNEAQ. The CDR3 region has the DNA TGTGCCAGCAGCTTAGGGGCCTGGAACACTGAAGCTTTCTTT. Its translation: CASSLGAWNTEAFF.

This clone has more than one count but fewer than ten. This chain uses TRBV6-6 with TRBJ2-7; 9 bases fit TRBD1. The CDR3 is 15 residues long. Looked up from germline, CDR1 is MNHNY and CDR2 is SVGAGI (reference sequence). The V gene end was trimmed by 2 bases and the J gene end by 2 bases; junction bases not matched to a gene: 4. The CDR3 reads CASSYTGTGTYEQYF. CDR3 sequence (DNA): TGTGCCAGCAGTTACACCGGGACAGGGACCTACGAGCAGTACTTC.

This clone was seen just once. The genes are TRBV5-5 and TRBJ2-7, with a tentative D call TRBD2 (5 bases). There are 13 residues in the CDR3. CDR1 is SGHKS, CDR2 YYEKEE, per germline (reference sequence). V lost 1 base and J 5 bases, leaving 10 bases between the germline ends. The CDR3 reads CASSLYRGDEQYF. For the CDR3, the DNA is TGTGCCAGCAGCTTGTACCGGGGTGACGAGCAGTACTTC.

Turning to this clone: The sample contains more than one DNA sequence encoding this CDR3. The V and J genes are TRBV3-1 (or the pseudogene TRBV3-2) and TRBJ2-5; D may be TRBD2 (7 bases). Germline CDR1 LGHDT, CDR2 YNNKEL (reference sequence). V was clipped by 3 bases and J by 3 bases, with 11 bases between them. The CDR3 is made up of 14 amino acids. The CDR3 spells CASSQGGGEETQYF. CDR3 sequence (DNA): TGTGCCAGCAGCCAGGGAGGGGGAGAAGAGACCCAGTACTTC.

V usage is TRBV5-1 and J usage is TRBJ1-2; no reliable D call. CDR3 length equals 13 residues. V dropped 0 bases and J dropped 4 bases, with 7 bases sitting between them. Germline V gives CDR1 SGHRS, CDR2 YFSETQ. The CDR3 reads CASSLAGIYGYTF. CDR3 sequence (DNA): TGCGCCAGCAGCTTGGCCGGGATCTATGGCTACACCTTC.

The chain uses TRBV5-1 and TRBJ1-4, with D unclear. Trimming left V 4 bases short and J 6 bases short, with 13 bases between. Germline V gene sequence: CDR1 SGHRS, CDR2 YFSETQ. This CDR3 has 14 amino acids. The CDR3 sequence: CASSPGGSDEKLFF. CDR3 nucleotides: TGCGCCAGCAGCCCTGGAGGGTCAGATGAAAAACTGTTTTTT. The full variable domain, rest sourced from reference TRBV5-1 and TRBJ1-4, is KAGVTQTPRYLIKTRGQQVTLSCSPISGHRSVSWYQQTPGQGLQFLFEYFSETQRNKGNFPGRFSGRQFSNSRSEMNVSTLELGDSALYLCASSPGGSDEKLFFGSGTQLSVL.

The CDR3 loop is CASSPAGTEVYGYTF. As DNA, the CDR3 is TGCGCCAGCAGCCCAGCCGGGACAGAGGTTTATGGCTACACCTTC. The V and J genes are TRBV5-1 and TRBJ1-2; 7 nucleotides agree with TRBD1. The CDR3 is 15 residues long. CDR1 is SGHRS, CDR2 YFSETQ, per germline. V shed 4 bases and J 5 bases; nucleotides not matched to a gene: 11.

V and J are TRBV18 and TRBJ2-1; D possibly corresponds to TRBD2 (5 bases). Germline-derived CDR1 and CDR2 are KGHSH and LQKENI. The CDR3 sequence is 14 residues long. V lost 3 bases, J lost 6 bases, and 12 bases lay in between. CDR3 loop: CASSPYRESNEQFF. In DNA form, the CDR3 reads TGTGCCAGCTCACCTTACCGGGAATCCAATGAGCAGTTCTTC.

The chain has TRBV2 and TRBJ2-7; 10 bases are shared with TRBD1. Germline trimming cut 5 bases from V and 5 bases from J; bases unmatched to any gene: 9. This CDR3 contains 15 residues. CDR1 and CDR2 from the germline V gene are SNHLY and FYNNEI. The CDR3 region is CASSKDRGIRDEQYF. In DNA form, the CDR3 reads TGTGCCAGCAGTAAGGACAGGGGGATTAGGGACGAGCAGTACTTC.

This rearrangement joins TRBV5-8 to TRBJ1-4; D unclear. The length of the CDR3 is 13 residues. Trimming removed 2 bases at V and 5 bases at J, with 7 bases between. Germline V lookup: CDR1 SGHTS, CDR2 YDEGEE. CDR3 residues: CASSFSKNEKLFF. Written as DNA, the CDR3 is TGTGCCAGCAGCTTTAGTAAGAATGAAAAACTGTTTTTT.

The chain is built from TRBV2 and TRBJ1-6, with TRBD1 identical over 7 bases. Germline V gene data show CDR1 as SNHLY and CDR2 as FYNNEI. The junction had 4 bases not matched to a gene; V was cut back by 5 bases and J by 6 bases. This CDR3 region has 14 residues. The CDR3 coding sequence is TGTGCCAGCAGTTTAGGACAGGCTAATTCACCCCTCCACTTT. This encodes CASSLGQANSPLHF. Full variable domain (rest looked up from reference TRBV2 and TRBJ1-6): EPEVTQTPSHQVTQMGQEVILRCVPISNHLYFYWYRQILGQKVEFLVSFYNNEISEKSEIFDDQFSVERPDGSNFTLKIRSTKLEDSAMYFCASSLGQANSPLHFGNGTRLTVT.